This T cell receptor beta chain is drawn from a study of T cell responses to AZD1222 COVID-19 vaccine (dated by TCRdb to the early 2020s). Context from the whole study: AZD1222 recipients with second doses at about 4 weeks or about 12 weeks were pooled, because spike-specific TCR depth and breadth did not differ between schedules. TCR sequencing was performed for more than 230 trial participants, of whom some 200 were given two doses of AZD1222 and roughly 25 were given two doses of MenACWY control vaccine. Trial participants were enrolled by age into 18-55, 56-69 and 70-plus year subgroups, with about 150, 28 and 57 TCR-sequenced participants respectively. General conclusions and limits of the study: Only five to seven AZD1222 recipients were SARS-CoV-2 seropositive at baseline, limiting conclusions about previously exposed vaccinees. Reportedly, close to half of the unique spike-specific TCRs recognized epitopes lying outside the regions that are mutated in the B.1.351 and B.1.1.7 variants. Because no samples from the day 14 peak response were available, repertoires could be characterized only after the peak T cell response. The 56-69-year group was small, and its depth increase did not reach significance, likely because of low power. Participants were mostly white British and included more females than males, and it was suggested by the authors that clonal diversity may have been underestimated. Spike-specific TCR breadth and depth rose significantly after two AZD1222 doses compared with day 0 and with MenACWY recipients. Vaccine-associated CD4 TCRs spanned the whole spike protein, with dominant responses in regions 160-218 and 743-854.

With respect to this clone: The antigen it binds to is not known. No quality values exist for individual bases; no much larger clone is one base distant.

The CDR3 regions of human TCRbeta chains were subjected to immunosequencing. In the authors' own workflow: Repertoire TCRs were matched against a reference library of SARS-CoV-2-specific TCRs generated with the MIRA antigen-specificity platform. Breadth was defined as the fraction of unique TCRs that were SARS-CoV-2-associated, and depth was defined as the fraction of total T cells that were SARS-CoV-2-associated. Each spike-specific TCR was assigned to its reactive spike region and to a CD4 or CD8 class using the MIRA data. Log10-transformed breadth and depth values were compared by one-way ANOVA with Sidak's multiple comparisons tests. TCRdb obtained this table from immuneACCESS and retained in-frame rearrangements with V and J assigned. These tables miss some clones; where compared with another copy, unresolved V genes account for less than half of the shortfall, and the remainder is unexplained. V and J calls and clone size come straight from that table; D and trimming were deduced from the DNA. Here the sample has 97,000 or so clones; 86% occur a single time. The ten largest make up around 5.1% of the sample.

According to the study, the label for this sample's time point signals: baseline before first vaccination. Vaccinee samples came from UK trials COV001 and COV002, including a single-blind randomized controlled phase 2/3 trial of AZD1222 (ChAdOx1 nCoV-19) in healthy adults. For TCRbeta chain sequencing, PBMC samples from trial participants were taken at day 0 and at day 28 after the second dose. CDR1 and CDR2, looked up from the germline V gene, are SGDLS and YYNGEE. Relative to germline, V is 0 bases shorter and J is 4 bases shorter, with 10 bases between their ends. The CDR3 numbers 14 residues from cysteine through phenylalanine. Only the CDR3 DNA stays, 42 bases, in frame from base 1.

The origin of this receptor is an adult in good health. The chain is encoded by TRBV9 joined to TRBJ1-1, with no D gene named confidently. The sample consisted of peripheral blood, taken on day 0 of AZD1222 vaccination. The bases are TGTGCCAGCAGCGTAGATGGGAGATTCACTGAAGCTTTCTTT. It encodes CASSVDGRFTEAFF.